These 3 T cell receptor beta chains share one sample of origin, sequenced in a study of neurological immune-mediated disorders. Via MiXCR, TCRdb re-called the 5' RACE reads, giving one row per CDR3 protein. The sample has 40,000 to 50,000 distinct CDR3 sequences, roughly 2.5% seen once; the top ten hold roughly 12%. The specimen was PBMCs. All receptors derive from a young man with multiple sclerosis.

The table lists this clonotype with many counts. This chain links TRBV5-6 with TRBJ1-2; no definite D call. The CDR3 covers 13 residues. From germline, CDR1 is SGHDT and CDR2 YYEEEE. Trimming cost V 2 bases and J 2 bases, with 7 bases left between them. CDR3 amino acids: CASSFEGNYGYTF. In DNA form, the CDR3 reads TGTGCCAGCAGCTTTGAGGGAAACTATGGCTACACCTTC.

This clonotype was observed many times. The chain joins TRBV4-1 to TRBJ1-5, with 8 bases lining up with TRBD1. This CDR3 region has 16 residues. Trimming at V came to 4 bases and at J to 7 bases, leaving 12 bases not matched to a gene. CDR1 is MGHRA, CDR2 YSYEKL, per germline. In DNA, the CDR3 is TGCGCCAGCAGCCGAAGTGGCGGACAGGGCGGCCAGCCCCAGCATTTT. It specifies CASSRSGGQGGQPQHF.

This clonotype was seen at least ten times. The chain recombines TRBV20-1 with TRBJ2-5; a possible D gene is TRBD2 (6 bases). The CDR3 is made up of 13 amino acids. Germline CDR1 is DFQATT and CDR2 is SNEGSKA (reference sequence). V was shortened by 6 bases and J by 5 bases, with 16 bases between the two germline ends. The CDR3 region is CSAHGGPGETQYF. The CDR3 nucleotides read TGCAGTGCCCATGGAGGGCCGGGGGAGACCCAGTACTTC.